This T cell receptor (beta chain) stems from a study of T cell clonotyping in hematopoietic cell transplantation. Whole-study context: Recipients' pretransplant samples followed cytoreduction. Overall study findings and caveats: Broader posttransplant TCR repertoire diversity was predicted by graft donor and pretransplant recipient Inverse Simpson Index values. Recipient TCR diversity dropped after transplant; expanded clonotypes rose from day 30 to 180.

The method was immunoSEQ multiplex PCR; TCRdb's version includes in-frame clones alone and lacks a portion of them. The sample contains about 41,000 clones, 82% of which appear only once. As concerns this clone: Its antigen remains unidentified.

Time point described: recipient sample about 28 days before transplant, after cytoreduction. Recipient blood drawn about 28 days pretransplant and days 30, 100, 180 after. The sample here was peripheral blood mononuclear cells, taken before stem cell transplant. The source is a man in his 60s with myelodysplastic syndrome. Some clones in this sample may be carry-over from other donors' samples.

The CDR3 sequence is CSVGTGDVTNEKLFF. CDR3 in DNA: TGCAGCGTGGGGACAGGGGATGTCACTAATGAAAAACTGTTTTTT. The rearrangement uses TRBV29-1 and TRBJ1-4, with 10 bases identical to TRBD1. The CDR3 totals 15 residues. Germline loops: CDR1 SQVTM, CDR2 ANQGSEA. V trimming: 6 bases; J trimming: 2 bases; junction bases outside the gene matches: 6.